This T cell receptor beta chain was recovered during a study of regulatory dendritic cells for organ transplantation. Generated by immunoSEQ multiplex PCR, the TCRdb table keeps only in-frame clones and is missing some. The sample records over 10,000 clones, 74% being singletons. Broader study findings: Regulatory dendritic cells appeared to expand memory CD8+ clones less than mature ones. The most alloreactive TCR clonotypes were found in resting memory CD8+ cells. Naive T cells showed high diversity, memory cells less, memory CD8+ least.

A word on this clone: Its antigen remains unknown.

Sorted T cells were CFSE-labeled and cultured 5 days with allogeneic regulatory or mature dendritic cells at 1:10. The sequence was collected from a human donor in good health. The material sequenced was naive CD4+ T cells from blood cultured with regulatory dendritic cells. Regarding subset: CD45RA+ naive T cells.

CDR3 sequence reads: CASSFQGGGDIQYF. Written as DNA, the CDR3 is TGTGCCAGCAGTTTCCAGGGAGGGGGGGACATTCAGTACTTC. The chain has TRBV6-5 and TRBJ2-4; weak D call: TRBD2 (7 bases). CDR3 length: 14 residues. V was cut by 4 bases and J by 8 bases, with 15 bases left in between. CDR1 and CDR2 (germline): MNHEY, SVGAGI.